Listed below are T cell receptor beta chains from one sample, sequenced in a study of T cells in narcolepsy. Profiled with immunoSEQ multiplex PCR; TCRdb holds only in-frame clones, not every one. Of fewer than 35,000 clones listed, approximately 78% are singletons. What was sequenced was CD45RA- memory CD4+ T cells from PBMCs. The receptors originated from a human donor with narcolepsy. Each CDR3 is given with its conserved first and last residue. The order of the fields is V gene, D gene, J gene, clone size, CDR3 DNA, CDR3 protein. D genes are given only for firm matches. Clone size is not always given. Where it is, it says once, few, many or a class for expanded clones.

>TRBV7-2|-|TRBJ1-5|-
TGTGCCAGCAGCTTAGCCTTGGGTGGATTGCAGCCCCAGCATTTT
CASSLALGGLQPQHF
>TRBV29-1|-|TRBJ2-3|-
TGCAGCGTTGAAGATCCCCCCGGTAGCGGTACGCAGTATTTT
CSVEDPPGSGTQYF
>TRBV11-2|-|TRBJ2-7|-
TGTGCCAGCAGCTTAGACAGGGCCGCCTACGAGCAGTACTTC
CASSLDRAAYEQYF
>TRBV23-1|-|TRBJ2-2|-
TGCGCCAGCAGTCAATCGGTCCCAAGGACCGGGGAGCTGTTTTTT
CASSQSVPRTGELFF
>TRBV25-1|-|TRBJ1-5|-
TGTGCCAGCAGTGAATACGGAGGCCCAGGGCCCCAGCATTTT
CASSEYGGPGPQHF
>TRBV9|-|TRBJ2-7|-
TGTGCCAGCAGCGTAGCCCCCTCCCTCTACGAGCAGTACTTC
CASSVAPSLYEQYF
>TRBV7-3|TRBD1|TRBJ2-5|few
TGTGCCAGCAGCCCCGGGACAGGGCGGGAGACCCAGTACTTC
CASSPGTGRETQYF
>TRBV5-1|-|TRBJ2-5|-
TGCGCCAGCAGCGGGGACGGGCCGCAGACCCAGTACTTC
CASSGDGPQTQYF
>TRBV2|-|TRBJ2-6|-
TGTGCCAGCAGTGACCCCCTGCGCTTCTCTGGGGCCAACGTCCTGACTTTC
CASSDPLRFSGANVLTF
>TRBV10-1|-|TRBJ2-5|-
TGCGCCAGCAGTCGAGGACCCCCCGGGGGCCCCCAAGAGACCCAGTACTTC
CASSRGPPGGPQETQYF
>TRBV19|-|TRBJ1-5|-
TGTGCCAGTAGTTGGTCAGGAGGTACCTTAAAATATCAGCCCCAGCATTTT
CASSWSGGTLKYQPQHF
>TRBV7-2|-|TRBJ2-3|few
TGTGCCAGCAGCCCTCCCCCCCCGGATACGCAGTATTTT
CASSPPPPDTQYF
>TRBV7-2|TRBD1|TRBJ2-5|-
TGTGCCAGCAGCCCGGGAGGACAGGGGGCAGAGACCCAGTACTTC
CASSPGGQGAETQYF
>TRBV18|-|TRBJ2-2|-
TGTGCCAGCTCACCACCGGCGGGGACCGGGGAGCTGTTTTTT
CASSPPAGTGELFF
>TRBV5-1|TRBD1|TRBJ2-2|-
TGCGCCAGCAGCTTACAGGGGGACACCGGGGAGCTGTTTTTT
CASSLQGDTGELFF
>TRBV14|-|TRBJ2-2|-
TGTGCCAGCAGCCAAGTGTTGGGACCCTTCGGCTCCGGGGAGCTGTTTTTT
CASSQVLGPFGSGELFF
>TRBV5-5|-|TRBJ1-2|-
TGTGCCAGCAGCTTGGCCTGGGGGGCGGTAGGCTATGGCTACACCTTC
CASSLAWGAVGYGYTF
>TRBV4-3|-|TRBJ2-3|-
TGCGCCAGCAGCCAAGACCCGAACCCTAGCACAGATACGCAGTATTTT
CASSQDPNPSTDTQYF
>TRBV7-3|-|TRBJ2-2|-
TGTGCCAGCAGCTTAAATCGGCTGGGGGGAGCCGGGGAGCTGTTTTTT
CASSLNRLGGAGELFF
>TRBV5-1|-|TRBJ2-3|-
TGCGCCAGCAGCTTGTCTACGGGGGCTAGCACAGATACGCAGTATTTT
CASSLSTGASTDTQYF
>TRBV15|-|TRBJ2-1|-
TGTGCCACCAGCAGAGTCCAGGGAATGCGATACAATGAGCAGTTCTTC
CATSRVQGMRYNEQFF
>TRBV30|-|TRBJ2-7|-
TGTGCCTGGAGTATGTCGGACGAGCAGTACTTC
CAWSMSDEQYF
>TRBV18|-|TRBJ2-2|-
TGTGCCAGCTCACCGAGGACACAGAGCTCTAACACCGGGGAGCTGTTTTTT
CASSPRTQSSNTGELFF
>TRBV11-2|-|TRBJ1-2|-
TGTGCCAGCAGCCCCCCACAGGATATCTATGGCTACACCTTC
CASSPPQDIYGYTF
>TRBV7-2|-|TRBJ1-2|-
TGTGCCAGCAGCTTAGGGGAGTGGGATTATGGCTACACCTTC
CASSLGEWDYGYTF
>TRBV19|-|TRBJ2-7|-
TGTGCCAGTAGTAAGTTAAACCGGAACTACGAGCAGTACTTC
CASSKLNRNYEQYF
>TRBV27|-|TRBJ1-5|few
TGTGCCAGCAAGGGGGGAAATCAGCCCCAGCATTTT
CASKGGNQPQHF
>TRBV29-1|-|TRBJ2-5|-
TGCAGCGTTGCGGGGAAGGCAGGGATGGAGACCCAGTACTTC
CSVAGKAGMETQYF
>TRBV7-3|TRBD1|TRBJ1-4|-
TGTGCCAGCAGCTTATTGGACAGGGACCTCACTAATGAAAAACTGTTTTTT
CASSLLDRDLTNEKLFF
>TRBV28|-|TRBJ1-4|-
TGTGCCAGCAGTTTAGGGGGCGGGCTGGCTAATGAAAAACTGTTTTTT
CASSLGGGLANEKLFF
>TRBV5-1|TRBD2|TRBJ2-1|-
TGCGCCAGCAGCCTAAAGTCTAGCGGGGTAAATGAGCAGTTCTTC
CASSLKSSGVNEQFF
>TRBV7-2|TRBD2|TRBJ2-3|-
TGTGCCAGCAGCCGGGACTACCTTAGCACAGATACGCAGTATTTT
CASSRDYLSTDTQYF
>TRBV5-1|TRBD2|TRBJ2-1|-
TGCGCCAGCAGCCCGGTGGGGAGGGGCGTGCCCAATGAGCAGTTCTTC
CASSPVGRGVPNEQFF
>TRBV10-1|-|TRBJ1-2|-
TGCGCCAGCGGGGACCTTTATGGCTACACCTTC
CASGDLYGYTF
>TRBV5-4|-|TRBJ2-3|-
TGTGCCAGCAGCCTCGAAGCCCAGTCCTATACGCAGTATTTT
CASSLEAQSYTQYF
>TRBV6-5|TRBD2|TRBJ2-1|-
TGTGCCAGCAGTGAAGGACTAGCCTACAATGAGCAGTTCTTC
CASSEGLAYNEQFF
>TRBV19|-|TRBJ2-6|-
TGTGCCAGTGGGGCCTTCCGCTCTGGGGCCAACGTCCTGACTTTC
CASGAFRSGANVLTF
>TRBV13|TRBD1|TRBJ1-3|-
TGTGCCAGCAGCTTACTCCGGGACAGCGGAAACACCATATATTTT
CASSLLRDSGNTIYF
>TRBV5-4|-|TRBJ1-6|-
TGTGCCAGCAGCCCGGTGGGCGGATCACCCCTCCACTTT
CASSPVGGSPLHF
>TRBV6-1|-|TRBJ2-1|-
TGTGCCAGCAGCTCACAGGTTCGGGCCTCGGAGCAGTTCTTC
CASSSQVRASEQFF
>TRBV9|TRBD1|TRBJ2-3|-
TGTGCCAGCAGCGCGGAACAGGGGGAGCACACAGATACGCAGTATTTT
CASSAEQGEHTDTQYF
>TRBV7-3|-|TRBJ2-6|-
TGTGCCAGCAGCTTAGATTTCATCTCTGGGGCCAACGTCCTGACTTTC
CASSLDFISGANVLTF